The T cell receptor (beta chain) under discussion was sequenced for a study of blood T cells in healthy people across ages. General study points: Unsorted PBMCs prevented conclusive naive versus antigen-experienced comparison. Possibly confounding the expanded clonotype changes was the fact that donor CMV status was unknown.

The second PCR ran about 7 to 12 cycles with a sample-barcoded 5' primer and J-beta primers. Through a template-switch adaptor with 12 random nucleotides, each cDNA molecule received a tag. TCRdb reprocessed the 5' RACE reads with MiXCR, giving one entry per CDR3 protein. The data show roughly 800,000 distinct CDR3 sequences, with nearly 60% seen just once and around 22% held by the top ten. Extractions gave at least 5.5 micrograms of total RNA per sample. This clonotype was detected only once. The antigen remains undetermined. The sequence was obtained from a man aged 30-40 years in good health. The specimen sequenced was blood.

The CDR3 sequence: CASSHTPSNEQFF. The CDR3 DNA is TGTGCCAGCAGCCATACCCCCTCCAATGAGCAGTTCTTC. V usage is TRBV6-1 and J usage is TRBJ2-1; unclear D gene. CDR3 size: 13 residues. Trimming removed 6 bases at V and 6 bases at J, with 12 bases between. Germline lookup yields CDR1 MNHNS and CDR2 SASEGT.